Below, 20 T cell receptor beta chains from the same sample are listed, as sequenced in a study of blood T cells in healthy people across ages. A second PCR of 7 to 11 cycles used a sample-barcoded 5' primer and a J-beta primer mix. TCRdb passed the 5' RACE reads through MiXCR, listing each CDR3 protein once. The sample has some 760,000 distinct CDR3 sequences, 25% seen once. These data were likewise used in another study, on T cells of mothers and their children.

The sequenced sample was blood. These receptors were taken from a boy aged 5-17 years in good health.

This clonotype was counted between two and nine times. Germline and junction disagree at one end, which may indicate a read error. V and J are TRBV29-1 and TRBJ2-5, with TRBD2 matching over 9 bases. This CDR3 spans 15 amino acids. Germline-derived CDR1 and CDR2 are SQVTM and ANQGSEA. CDR3: CNVEPVGLAGETQYF. For the CDR3, the DNA is TGCAACGTTGAACCCGTGGGACTAGCCGGGGAGACCCAGTACTTC. The whole variable domain, remainder taken from reference TRBV29-1 and TRBJ2-5, is SAVISQKPSRDICQRGTSLTIQCQVDSQVTMMFWYRQQPGQSLTLIATANQGSEATYESGFVIDKFPISRPNLTFSTLTVSNMSPEDSSIYLCNVEPVGLAGETQYFGPGTRLLVL.

The chain combines TRBV20-1 with TRBJ2-7; 7 positions agree with TRBD1. The V gene's germline CDR1 is DFQATT and CDR2 SNEGSKA (reference sequence). The CDR3 extends over 13 amino acids. The V gene end was trimmed by 3 bases and the J gene end by 2 bases; junction bases not matched to a gene: 4. DNA of the CDR3: TGCAGTGCTAGGACAGGGTGGGCCTACGAGCAGTACTTC. It is translated as CSARTGWAYEQYF.

This clonotype appeared a few times. This chain uses TRBV6-1 with TRBJ1-2, with D tentatively TRBD1 (6 bases). From germline, CDR1 is MNHNS and CDR2 SASEGT. The CDR3 spans 17 residues. The V and J ends lost 7 bases and 2 bases respectively, with 23 bases between them. The CDR3: CASTLSEEPTGNYGYTF. The CDR3 bases are TGTGCCAGCACCCTATCCGAGGAACCGACAGGAAACTATGGCTACACCTTC.

The chain couples TRBV29-1 to TRBJ2-7; 10 bases agree with TRBD2. Germline loops: CDR1 SQVTM, CDR2 ANQGSEA. The CDR3 totals 14 residues. The V segment lost 0 bases and the J segment 4 bases; nucleotides outside the gene matches: 3. Here the CDR3 DNA reads TGCAGCGTTGAAGACCAGCGGGAGGGGTACGAGCAGTACTTC. This gives the protein CSVEDQREGYEQYF.

This clonotype was seen a few times. J is TRBJ2-5 and V is TRBV13; tentatively, D is TRBD1 (6 bases). The CDR3 covers 14 residues. V dropped 5 bases and J dropped 4 bases, with 14 bases sitting between them. CDR1 is PRHDT and CDR2 is FYEKMQ in the germline V gene (reference sequence). The CDR3 sequence is CASSPRGLRETQYF. CDR3 in DNA: TGTGCCAGCAGCCCCAGGGGTTTACGAGAGACCCAGTACTTC.

This chain joins TRBV9 and TRBJ2-3; TRBD2 matches at 13 bases. The germline CDR1 and CDR2 sequences are SGDLS and YYNGEE. Unmatched junction bases numbered 7, after V lost 3 bases and J lost 9 bases. The CDR3 runs to 15 residues. CDR3 protein: CASSDTGTSGETQYF. Written as DNA, the CDR3 is TGTGCCAGCAGCGACACCGGGACTAGCGGGGAAACGCAGTATTTT.

J is TRBJ2-5 and V is TRBV7-9, with TRBD2 identical over 14 bases. The DNA end lines up better with TRBJ2-1; the J call may be wrong. From germline, CDR1 is SEHNR and CDR2 FQNEAQ (reference sequence). The CDR3 sequence is 16 residues long. This CDR3 reads CASTVGTSGSSNEQFF. For the CDR3, the DNA is TGTGCCAGCACGGTGGGGACTAGCGGGAGTTCCAATGAGCAGTTCTTC.

The rearrangement links TRBV24-1 to TRBJ2-3; 7 bases fit TRBD2. Germline assignment: CDR1 KGHDR and CDR2 SFDVKD. The CDR3 contains 14 residues. The trim removed 0 bases at V and 6 bases at J, leaving 2 bases unmatched. CDR3 in DNA: TGTGCCACCAGTGATTTGCTAGCGGCCGATACGCAGTATTTT. This gives the protein CATSDLLAADTQYF.

Notes on this clonotype: This may be a read error, as it is one base from a much larger clone. V usage is TRBV7-8 and J usage is TRBJ2-7; D is undetermined. V lost 2 bases, J lost 0 bases, and 5 bases lay in between. Per the germline V gene, CDR1 is SGHVS and CDR2 is FQNEAQ. The CDR3 totals 13 residues. CDR3 region: CASSLQISYEQYF. For the CDR3, the DNA is TGTGCCAGCAGCTTACAGATCTCCTACGAGCAGTACTTC.

This clonotype was picked up a small number of times. The CDR3 sequence is CSASIQGYEQYF. As DNA, the CDR3 is TGCAGTGCGTCTATCCAGGGGTACGAGCAGTACTTC. The chain combines TRBV20-1 with TRBJ2-1, with a possible D match to TRBD1 (6 bases). The better agreement between TRBJ2-7 and the DNA end casts doubt on the J call. The CDR3 contains 12 residues. Germline CDR1 reads DFQATT; CDR2 reads SNEGSKA (reference sequence).

This clonotype was counted many times. The chain recombines TRBV12-3 or TRBV12-4 with TRBJ2-5; D is undetermined. The CDR3 length is 12 residues. V was clipped by 6 bases and J by 5 bases, with 10 bases between them. The chain's CDR3 is CASSPNVETQYF. In DNA form, the CDR3 reads TGTGCCAGCAGCCCTAACGTCGAGACCCAGTACTTC.

This clonotype was seen repeatedly, ten times or more. The CDR3 loop reads CASSIGTAQETQYF. CDR3 DNA sequence: TGTGCCAGCAGCATAGGGACAGCTCAAGAGACCCAGTACTTC. This chain joins TRBV7-2 and TRBJ2-5; 7 nucleotides line up with TRBD1. J lost 2 bases, V lost 5 bases, and 5 bases had no gene match. Germline assignment: CDR1 SGHTA and CDR2 FQGNSA. The CDR3 extends over 14 amino acids.

This clonotype appeared a few times. The chain is built from TRBV10-1 and TRBJ2-5; 10 positions agree with TRBD2. The better agreement between TRBJ2-1 and the DNA end casts doubt on the J call. The CDR3 is made up of 15 amino acids. Germline loops: CDR1 WNHNN, CDR2 SYGVQD (reference sequence). In DNA, the CDR3 is TGCGCCAGCAGTGAGGCTAGCGGGAGCGGGAAGGAGCAGTTCTTC. Protein product: CASSEASGSGKEQFF.

This clonotype was counted only a few times. The chain joins TRBV20-1 to TRBJ1-2; D gene unclear. The CDR3 contains 15 residues. V was trimmed by 3 bases and J by 3 bases, leaving 17 bases between them. Germline values: CDR1 DFQATT, CDR2 SNEGSKA (reference sequence). The CDR3 DNA reads TGCAGTGCTAGCGGAGGCCTTCCGCTACACTATGGCTACACCTTC. Its translation: CSASGGLPLHYGYTF.

In its sample, this clonotype was seen a few times. The V and J genes are TRBV7-2 and TRBJ1-4; D is perhaps TRBD1 (5 bases). The CDR3 totals 16 residues. Germline V gene lookup returns CDR1 SGHTA and CDR2 FQGNSA. V was cut by 5 bases and J by 0 bases, with 13 bases left in between. The CDR3 sequence is CASSRDRSATNEKLFF. The CDR3 bases are TGTGCCAGCAGCCGGGACCGTTCTGCAACTAATGAAAAACTGTTTTTT.

This clonotype appeared a few times. V gene TRBV6-4 combines with J gene TRBJ2-1, with TRBD2 identical over 12 bases. Per germline, CDR1 MRHNA and CDR2 SNTAGT. V trimming: 4 bases; J trimming: 2 bases; junction bases outside the gene matches: 0. The CDR3 loop spans 15 amino acids. CDR3 sequence: CASSGTSGAYNEQFF. CDR3 in DNA: TGTGCCAGCAGTGGGACTAGCGGGGCCTACAATGAGCAGTTCTTC.

The gene calls are TRBV5-6 and TRBJ1-5; D is ambiguous. Germline V gene sequence: CDR1 SGHDT, CDR2 YYEEEE. This CDR3 is 14 amino acids long. Trimming shortened V by 2 bases and J by 5 bases, and 11 bases separated the two germline ends. CDR3 in amino acids: CASSFRPGDQPQHF. In nucleotides, the CDR3 is TGTGCCAGCAGCTTTCGTCCCGGGGATCAGCCCCAGCATTTT.

This clonotype was seen more than once but under ten times. This chain uses TRBV4-2 with TRBJ1-5; a possible D gene is TRBD1 (6 bases). The CDR3 contains 14 residues. The V gene's germline CDR1 is LGHNA and CDR2 YNFKEQ. V was cut by 0 bases and J by 6 bases, with 9 bases left in between. CDR3 nucleotides: TGTGCCAGCAGCCAAGAAGGGGGGACTCAGCCCCAGCATTTT. It is translated as CASSQEGGTQPQHF.

CDR3 nucleotide sequence: TGCGCCAGCTCGAGTCCCGGCGAGCAGTACTTC. Translation gives CASSSPGEQYF. The chain combines TRBV10-2 with TRBJ2-7, with D uncertain. Between the trimmed V and J ends, which lost 8 bases and 6 bases, there was a span of 11 bases. The CDR3 runs to 11 residues. Germline lookup yields CDR1 WSHSY and CDR2 SAAADI.

V usage is TRBV10-3 and J usage is TRBJ2-3; D possibly corresponds to TRBD1 (6 bases). Germline V gene sequence: CDR1 ENHRY, CDR2 SYGVKD. The CDR3 is 16 residues long. Trimming cost V 2 bases and J 0 bases, with 12 bases left between them. The CDR3 DNA reads as TGTGCCATCAGTGAGCCAGAGGACAGAAGCACAGATACGCAGTATTTT. It translates to CAISEPEDRSTDTQYF.